This T cell receptor (beta chain) came from a study of OX40 agonist ivuxolimab in advanced cancers. The CDR3 spans 15 residues. V trimming: 4 bases; J trimming: 4 bases; junction bases outside the gene matches: 4. Germline V CDR1 and CDR2: SGHTA, FQGNSA. Sequencing was performed with immunoSEQ multiplex PCR; in TCRdb, only in-frame clones are kept and a portion is missing. The data contain more than 65,000 clones, less than 90% of them singletons. The sample here was CD4+ or CD8+ T cells sorted from blood, taken in a trial of the OX40 agonist ivuxolimab. The TCR sequence derives from an adult with an advanced solid tumor such as melanoma, head and neck, liver or kidney cancer. This chain connects TRBV7-2 to TRBJ1-5; TRBD1 aligns across 10 bases. CDR3 sequence reads: CASSSWTGGNQPQHF. In DNA form, the CDR3 reads TGTGCCAGCAGCTCGTGGACAGGGGGAAATCAGCCCCAGCATTTT. Drawing the rest from reference TRBV7-2 and TRBJ1-5, the complete variable domain is GAGVSQSPSNKVTEKGKDVELRCDPISGHTALYWYRQSLGQGLEFLIYFQGNSAPDKSGLPSDRFSAERTGGSVSTLTIQRTQQEDSAVYLCASSSWTGGNQPQHFGDGTRLSIL.